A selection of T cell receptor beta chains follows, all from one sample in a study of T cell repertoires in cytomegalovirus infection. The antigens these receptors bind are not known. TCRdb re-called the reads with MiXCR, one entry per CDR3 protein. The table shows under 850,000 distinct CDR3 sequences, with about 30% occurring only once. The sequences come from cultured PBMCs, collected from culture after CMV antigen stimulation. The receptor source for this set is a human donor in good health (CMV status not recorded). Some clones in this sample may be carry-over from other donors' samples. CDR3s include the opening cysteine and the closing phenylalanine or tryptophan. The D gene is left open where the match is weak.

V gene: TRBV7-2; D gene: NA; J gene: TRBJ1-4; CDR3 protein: CASSLSREGEKLFF
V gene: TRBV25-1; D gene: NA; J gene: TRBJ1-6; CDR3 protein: CASSETAGATSPLHF
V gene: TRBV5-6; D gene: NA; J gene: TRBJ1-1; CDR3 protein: CASSFLGMDTEAFF
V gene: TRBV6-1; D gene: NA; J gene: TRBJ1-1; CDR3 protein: CASSEQTGANTEAFF
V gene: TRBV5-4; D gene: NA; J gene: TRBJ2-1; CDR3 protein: CASSLLQAIYNEQFF
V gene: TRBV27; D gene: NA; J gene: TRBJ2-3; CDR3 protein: CASSLRGDYTDTQYF
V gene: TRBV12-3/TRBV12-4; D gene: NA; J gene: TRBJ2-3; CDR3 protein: CASSFEIGPDTQYF
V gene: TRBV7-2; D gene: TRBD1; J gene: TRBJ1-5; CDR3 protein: CASSSLGTGYQPQHF
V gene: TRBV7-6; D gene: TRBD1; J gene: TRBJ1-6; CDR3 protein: CASSLPGQGPYSPLHF
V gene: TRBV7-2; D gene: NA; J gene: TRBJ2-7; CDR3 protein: CASSLQGFPSDF
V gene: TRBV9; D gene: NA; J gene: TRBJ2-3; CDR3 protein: CASSVGGDSTDTQYF
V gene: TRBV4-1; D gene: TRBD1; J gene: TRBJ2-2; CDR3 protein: CASSPGQLWTGELFF
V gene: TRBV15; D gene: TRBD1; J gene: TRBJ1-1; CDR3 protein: CATSRVETGVAFF
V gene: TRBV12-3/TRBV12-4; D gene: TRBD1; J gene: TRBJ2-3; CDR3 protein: CASSGTGVGGTQYF
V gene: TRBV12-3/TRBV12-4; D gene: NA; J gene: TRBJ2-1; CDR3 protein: CASSLMEYNEQFF